This entry features one T cell receptor beta chain sequence. The antigen is not known. Sample-barcoded 5' priming and a J-beta primer mix drove a second PCR of 7 to 11 cycles. TCRdb recomputed calls from the 5' RACE reads with MiXCR, one row per CDR3 protein. This sample carries hundreds of thousands of distinct CDR3 sequences, about 21% of them seen once, and the ten largest clones take 3.5% to 4%. This specimen belongs to a study of blood T cells in healthy people across ages. Overall study results and limits: Expanded clonotype changes were possibly confounded by unknown donor CMV status.

Isolation of PBMCs gave at least 6.5 million cells per sample. CDR1 is SGDLS and CDR2 is YYNGEE in the germline V gene. The CDR3 covers 14 residues. V was shortened by 4 bases and J by 9 bases, with 18 bases between the two germline ends. Material: blood. This receptor was obtained from an older man in good health. V usage is TRBV9 and J usage is TRBJ2-3, with D perhaps given as TRBD1 or TRBD2 (5 bases each). The CDR3 is CASSRDGLQGTQYF. In DNA, the CDR3 is TGTGCCAGCAGCCGGGACGGCCTTCAGGGCACGCAGTATTTT. The variable domain in full, with the rest retrieved from reference TRBV9 and TRBJ2-3, is DSGVTQTPKHLITATGQRVTLRCSPRSGDLSVYWYQQSLDQGLQFLIQYYNGEERAKGNILERFSAQQFPDLHSELNLSSLELGDSALYFCASSRDGLQGTQYFGPGTRLTVL.